This TCR beta chain derives from a study of blood T cell repertoires in COVID-19. The wider study: Sources were T cells, B-cell-depleted T cells, or PBMCs; the material itself was cDNA or gDNA.

In the study's own analysis: Reference gene primers were amplified, and this amplification served to estimate nucleated cell counts. Here immunoSEQ multiplex PCR was the method, and the copy in TCRdb shows in-frame clones only, minus some. For V, J and clone size, that table is used; D and trimming come from the DNA. The top ten clones hold roughly 2.1% of a sample with roughly 250,000 clones, roughly 90% of them seen once. Ages ranged from about 18 to 100 years, with residence in some 25 US areas. Cohorts were based on clinical histories the participants reported. This clone was detected only once. What was sequenced was PBMCs or T cells enriched from blood (not recorded which). The clonotype comes from a woman between 40 and 55 years old with acute COVID-19.

The CDR3 loop reads CASSFGSNTGELFF. The DNA for the CDR3 is TGTGCCAGCAGCTTCGGGTCGAACACCGGGGAGCTGTTTTTT. The genes are TRBV11-3 and TRBJ2-2; no definite D call. The V end lost 3 bases, the J end lost 0 bases, and 5 bases lay between the germline ends. CDR3 length equals 14 residues. CDR1 is SGHNT and CDR2 is YENEEA in the germline V gene.